The next 30 T cell receptor beta chains were all read from a single sample in a study of blood T cells in healthy people across ages. Combining a sample-barcoded 5' primer with a J-beta primer mix, a second PCR ran for roughly 6 to 12 cycles. TCRdb re-called the 5' RACE reads with MiXCR, one entry per CDR3 protein. In the table there are about 800,000 distinct CDR3 sequences, 55% to 70% of which are singletons. Sequenced input: blood. Source of these receptors: a man aged 25-45 years in good health.

This chain connects TRBV7-2 to TRBJ2-1; 7 bases fit TRBD2. Germline-derived CDR1 and CDR2 are SGHTA and FQGNSA. V shed 1 base, J shed 7 bases, and the junction held 4 bases outside the gene matches. CDR3 length: 14 residues. As DNA, the CDR3 is TGTGCCAGCAGCTTAGGGCGGGAGAGGAATGAGCAGTTCTTC. Its protein is CASSLGRERNEQFF.

The chain employs TRBV9 and TRBJ2-7; TRBD1 aligns across 9 bases. With 3 bases clipped from V and 3 bases from J, the junction kept 4 bases outside the gene matches. The CDR3 has 14 residues. Germline CDR1 is SGDLS and CDR2 is YYNGEE. The CDR3 region is CASSAGQGDYEQYF. The CDR3 bases are TGTGCCAGCAGCGCGGGACAGGGAGACTACGAGCAGTACTTC.

The J gene is TRBJ2-4, the V gene TRBV6-2 or TRBV6-3, with a tentative D call TRBD1 (6 bases). Germline CDR1 reads MNHEY; CDR2 reads SVGEGT. This CDR3 region has 13 residues. Trimming cost V 9 bases and J 0 bases, with 9 bases left between them. This CDR3 is CASQGIAKNIQYF. CDR3 nucleotides: TGTGCCAGTCAGGGGATAGCCAAAAACATTCAGTACTTC.

This clonotype turned up a few times. This chain links TRBV6-1 with TRBJ2-5; TRBD2 matches at 12 bases. The germline V gene encodes CDR1 MNHNS and CDR2 SASEGT. With V trimmed by 9 bases and J by 2 bases, 22 bases remained unmatched. The length of the CDR3 is 20 residues. The DNA of the CDR3 is TGTGCCAGTAATGAGAACCCCCGCTTTACTAGCGGGGGGCATCAAGAGACCCAGTACTTC. This translates into CASNENPRFTSGGHQETQYF.

This clonotype was counted a few times. The chain links TRBV29-1 to TRBJ2-3; TRBD1 matches at 9 bases. The CDR3 length is 15 residues. Unmatched junction bases numbered 11, after V lost 6 bases and J lost 4 bases. Germline V CDR1 and CDR2: SQVTM, ANQGSEA. In DNA form, the CDR3 reads TGCAGCGTCCCCCCGACAGGGGGTTGGTCAGATACGCAGTATTTT. Translation: CSVPPTGGWSDTQYF.

The chain links TRBV2 to TRBJ1-4; 7 positions agree with TRBD1. V dropped 2 bases and J dropped 10; count of bases not matched to a gene: 7. The V gene's germline CDR1 is SNHLY and CDR2 FYNNEI. The CDR3 has 14 residues. In nucleotides, the CDR3 is TGTGCCAGCAGTGAAAATCAGGGGGTCGGAAAACTGTTTTTT. Protein sequence: CASSENQGVGKLFF.

This clonotype was detected once. The chain couples TRBV12-3 or TRBV12-4 to TRBJ2-1; D may be TRBD1 or TRBD2 (5 bases each). The ends were cut back, 6 bases at V and 1 base at J, with 16 bases in the middle. The CDR3 is made up of 16 amino acids. CDR3 DNA: TGTGCCAGCAGAGGGGCTGGGGGTCGGTCCTACAATGAGCAGTTCTTC. Amino acids: CASRGAGGRSYNEQFF.

This clonotype was seen more than once but under ten times. The chain carries TRBV28 and TRBJ1-2; D unclear. CDR1 and CDR2 from the germline V gene are MDHEN and SYDVKM. CDR3 length: 16 residues. V lost 3 bases and J 5 bases, leaving 19 bases between the germline ends. CDR3 DNA: TGTGCCAGCAGTTTGGATCTTGGCAGCCTACTTTATGGCTACACCTTC. This encodes CASSLDLGSLLYGYTF.

CDR3 region: CASSLALAGVVDEQFF. CDR3 bases: TGTGCCAGCAGCTTAGCTCTAGCGGGAGTAGTGGATGAGCAGTTCTTC. V and J are TRBV7-8 and TRBJ2-1; 10 nucleotides agree with TRBD2. V shed 0 bases, J shed 8 bases, and the junction held 7 bases outside the gene matches. This CDR3 contains 16 residues. Germline CDR1 SGHVS, CDR2 FQNEAQ.

This chain uses TRBV29-1 with TRBJ2-1; tentatively, D is TRBD2 (6 bases). Germline-derived CDR1 and CDR2 are SQVTM and ANQGSEA. The CDR3 is made up of 15 amino acids. The V end was cut by 4 bases, the J end by 5 bases, with 18 bases between. The DNA of the CDR3 is TGCAGCGTTGTTAGGGGACGAGCGGGCGACAATGAGCAGTTCTTC. It translates to CSVVRGRAGDNEQFF.

This sequence joins TRBV7-2 and TRBJ2-7, with TRBD2 identical over 9 bases. There are 16 residues in the CDR3. Germline loops: CDR1 SGHTA, CDR2 FQGNSA. Trimming took 0 bases from V and 7 from J; bases not matched to a gene: 10. CDR3 residues: CASSLASGSGSREQYF. DNA of the CDR3: TGTGCCAGCAGCTTAGCGTCGGGTAGCGGGAGCCGGGAGCAGTACTTC.

The chain carries TRBV20-1 and TRBJ2-1, with D hard to call. V was pared by 4 bases and J by 3 bases, with 10 bases between. The CDR3 is 13 residues long. Germline V gives CDR1 DFQATT, CDR2 SNEGSKA (reference sequence). As DNA, the CDR3 is TGCAGTGCTAAGGGAAGTCTCTACAATGAGCAGTTCTTC. It translates to CSAKGSLYNEQFF.

The chain recombines TRBV28 with TRBJ2-5, with D tentatively TRBD2 (5 bases). The last part of the DNA fits TRBJ2-7 better; the J call may be wrong. The CDR3 covers 13 residues. Germline CDR1 MDHEN, CDR2 SYDVKM. The CDR3: CASSELPGNEQYF. The CDR3 coding sequence is TGTGCCAGCAGTGAGCTCCCCGGGAACGAGCAGTACTTC.

This clonotype has only a few counts. The chain has TRBV6-1 and TRBJ2-7; D might be TRBD1 (6 bases). This CDR3 spans 13 amino acids. Germline lookup yields CDR1 MNHNS and CDR2 SASEGT. The V and J ends lost 7 bases and 2 bases respectively, with 12 bases between them. CDR3 in DNA: TGTGCCAGCAATTCGGGACATACCTACGAGCAGTACTTC. This gives the protein CASNSGHTYEQYF.

The chain combines TRBV20-1 with TRBJ1-4; TRBD1 aligns across 10 bases. The V gene end was trimmed by 0 bases and the J gene end by 7 bases; junction bases not matched to a gene: 2. The CDR3 is 14 residues long. Germline CDR1 is DFQATT and CDR2 is SNEGSKA (reference sequence). The CDR3 is CSAREGTGVEKLFF. The CDR3 nucleotides read TGCAGTGCTAGAGAGGGGACAGGGGTTGAAAAACTGTTTTTT.

This clonotype was seen only a few times. The rearrangement uses TRBV7-9 and TRBJ2-4, with D perhaps matching TRBD2 (6 bases). This CDR3 has 13 amino acids. V was clipped by 1 base and J by 13 bases, with 14 bases between them. Germline V CDR1 and CDR2: SEHNR, FQNEAQ (reference sequence). CDR3 DNA: TGTGCCAGCAGCTTAGGATCGTTACGGGAGCAGTACTTC. This translates into CASSLGSLREQYF.

In its sample, this clonotype was seen a few times. V gene TRBV5-6 combines with J gene TRBJ2-1; the D is unclear. CDR3 length: 14 residues. Trimming left V 0 bases short and J 5 bases short, with 9 bases between. Germline CDR1 is SGHDT and CDR2 is YYEEEE. This CDR3 reads CASSLVTPNNEQFF. The CDR3 DNA reads as TGTGCCAGCAGCTTGGTAACTCCCAACAATGAGCAGTTCTTC. Full variable domain (outside the CDR3, taken from reference TRBV5-6 and TRBJ2-1): DAGVTQSPTHLIKTRGQQVTLRCSPKSGHDTVSWYQQALGQGPQFIFQYYEEEERQRGNFPDRFSGHQFPNYSSELNVNALLLGDSALYLCASSLVTPNNEQFFGPGTRLTVL.

This clonotype was counted between two and nine times. A clone one base away is much larger, so this may be a read error. This rearrangement joins TRBV6-5 to TRBJ2-7, with TRBD1 matching 7 bases. Trimming removed 6 bases from V and 3 bases from J; junction bases left unmatched: 5. The CDR3 is 13 amino acids. Per germline, CDR1 MNHEY and CDR2 SVGAGI. The CDR3 protein is CASSRGQFYEQYF. The CDR3 DNA reads TGTGCCAGCAGCCGGGGACAGTTCTACGAGCAGTACTTC.

Only a few counts were recorded for this clonotype. J is TRBJ2-1 and V is TRBV29-1; D uncertain. V shed 4 bases and J shed 0 bases, with 1 base lying between them. This CDR3 region has 11 residues. Per germline, CDR1 SQVTM and CDR2 ANQGSEA. In DNA form, the CDR3 reads TGCAGCGTTGCCTCCTACAATGAGCAGTTCTTC. It is translated as CSVASYNEQFF.

At least ten counts were recorded for this clonotype. V is TRBV25-1 and J is TRBJ1-2; D is uncertain. CDR3 length equals 13 residues. Trimming removed 3 bases from V and 8 bases from J, with 13 bases in between. CDR1 and CDR2 from the germline V gene are MGHDK and SYGVNS. The DNA for the CDR3 is TGTGCCAGCAGTGATTCCGTATTATGGGGCTACACCTTC. This translates into CASSDSVLWGYTF.

The chain recombines TRBV19 with TRBJ2-3, with 7 bases identical to TRBD2. The germline CDR1 and CDR2 sequences are LNHDA and SQIVND (reference sequence). Unmatched junction bases numbered 7, after V lost 5 bases and J lost 2 bases. The CDR3 spans 15 residues. The CDR3 region is CASSGQRDFTDTQYF. CDR3 in DNA: TGTGCCAGTAGTGGCCAGCGGGATTTCACAGATACGCAGTATTTT.

This clonotype has more than one count but fewer than ten. V is TRBV28 and J is TRBJ2-5; D unresolved. Trimming cost V 5 bases and J 5 bases, with 18 bases left between them. The CDR3 is made up of 15 amino acids. Looked up from germline, CDR1 is MDHEN and CDR2 is SYDVKM. The CDR3 DNA reads TGTGCCAGCAGTCCCCCCTGGGAATATAGGGAGACCCAGTACTTC. Encoded protein: CASSPPWEYRETQYF.

This clonotype came up a few times. This sequence joins TRBV21-1 and TRBJ1-5; the D call of TRBD1 is as the table states it, not checked on the DNA. TRBV21-1 is classified as a pseudogene. CDR3 length equals 16 residues. The CDR3 protein is CARRDARAYSNQPQHF. The DNA of the CDR3 is TGTGCCAGACGGGACGCCAGGGCGTATAGCAATCAGCCCCAGCATTTT.

The J gene is TRBJ1-1, the V gene TRBV4-1; the D is unclear. The ends were cut back, 5 bases at V and 5 bases at J, with 12 bases in the middle. Germline loops: CDR1 MGHRA, CDR2 YSYEKL. CDR3 length: 13 amino acids. CDR3 bases: TGCGCCAGCAGCTCCCTCAGGAGGACTGAAGCTTTCTTT. This codes for CASSSLRRTEAFF.

V gene TRBV5-1 combines with J gene TRBJ2-5; D possibly corresponds to TRBD2 (6 bases). Germline CDR1 is SGHRS and CDR2 is YFSETQ. The CDR3 is 14 residues long. V was clipped by 4 bases and J by 4 bases, with 14 bases between them. The CDR3 protein is CASSEGLAIETQYF. Written as DNA, the CDR3 is TGCGCCAGCAGCGAGGGACTTGCGATAGAGACCCAGTACTTC.

This rearrangement joins TRBV20-1 to TRBJ2-1; 11 bases align to TRBD2. CDR1 and CDR2 (germline): DFQATT, SNEGSKA (reference sequence). With 2 bases clipped from V and 9 bases from J, the junction kept 3 bases outside the gene matches. The CDR3 contains 13 residues. As DNA, the CDR3 is TGCAGTGCTAGAATGGGACTAGCGGTTGAGCAGTTCTTC. Its protein product is CSARMGLAVEQFF.

This chain joins TRBV20-1 and TRBJ2-3; D remains ambiguous. The CDR3 is 13 residues long. From germline, CDR1 is DFQATT and CDR2 SNEGSKA (reference sequence). Trimming stripped 6 bases from V and 2 bases from J, with 12 bases between. CDR3: CSAALEVTDTQYF. The CDR3 DNA follows: TGCAGTGCCGCCCTGGAAGTCACAGATACGCAGTATTTT.

This sequence joins TRBV7-9 and TRBJ1-2, with a weak D call TRBD1 (6 bases). The length of the CDR3 is 13 residues. The V end was cut by 7 bases, the J end by 7 bases, with 16 bases between. Germline CDR1 reads SEHNR; CDR2 reads FQNEAQ (reference sequence). Here the CDR3 reads CASTNAGAGGYTF. DNA for the CDR3: TGTGCCAGCACCAACGCGGGGGCTGGTGGCTACACCTTC.

A remark on this clonotype: One end of the junction fails to match germline, which may point to a read error. The chain uses TRBV3-1 and TRBJ1-2; D unresolved. CDR1 is LGHDT, CDR2 YNNKEL, per germline (reference sequence). CDR3 length equals 15 residues. CDR3 coding DNA: TGTGCCAGCAGCCAAAGGGTTCTAGCTAACTATGGTTACACCTTC. It is translated as CASSQRVLANYGYTF.

This chain joins TRBV20-1 and TRBJ2-7; TRBD1 might be the D (5 bases). The CDR3 has 12 residues. From germline, CDR1 is DFQATT and CDR2 SNEGSKA (reference sequence). Trimming took off 0 bases at V and 5 bases at J, with 8 bases between the two ends. CDR3 amino acids: CSAREDIHEQYF. In nucleotides, the CDR3 is TGCAGTGCTAGAGAGGACATCCACGAGCAGTACTTC.